Shown below are 5 T cell receptor beta chains from a single sample sequenced in a study of T cell repertoires in cytomegalovirus infection. TCRdb processed the reads anew with MiXCR; each CDR3 protein has one entry. The sample has about 110,000 distinct CDR3 sequences, less than 55% seen once. No cognate antigen is known for these TCRs. The sequencing used CD8+ T cells from cultured PBMCs, collected from culture after CMV antigen stimulation. The receptors come from a human donor in good health (CMV status not recorded). Some clones in this sample may be carry-over from other donors' samples.

V is TRBV6-1 and J is TRBJ2-1; TRBD2 matches at 10 bases. The CDR3 is 15 residues long. Germline V gene sequence: CDR1 MNHNS, CDR2 SASEGT. The V segment lost 6 bases and the J segment 4 bases; nucleotides outside the gene matches: 6. The CDR3 loop reads CASSLTSGEYNEQFF. CDR3 coding DNA: TGTGCCAGCAGCCTAACTAGCGGGGAGTACAATGAGCAGTTCTTC.

This chain uses TRBV28 with TRBJ2-7; no clear D. This CDR3 spans 15 amino acids. V was clipped by 1 base and J by 0 bases, with 10 bases between them. CDR1 and CDR2 from the germline V gene are MDHEN and SYDVKM. CDR3 sequence (DNA): TGTGCCAGCAGTTTATTTGGGTTAGGCTCCTACGAGCAGTACTTC. Translating it yields CASSLFGLGSYEQYF.

This clonotype was detected many times. The chain links TRBV6-1 to TRBJ2-7; the match to TRBD1 covers 9 bases. This CDR3 region has 13 residues. Germline values: CDR1 MNHNS, CDR2 SASEGT. V trimming: 8 bases; J trimming: 6 bases; junction bases outside the gene matches: 8. CDR3 region: CASGGQGSPEQYF. The DNA of the CDR3 is TGTGCCAGCGGGGGACAGGGAAGCCCCGAGCAGTACTTC.

This clonotype was seen many times. Written as DNA, the CDR3 is TGTGCCAGCAGCTTCGGGGAGACCCAGTACTTC. Translated: CASSFGETQYF. V gene TRBV7-2 combines with J gene TRBJ2-5; D unclear. The germline V gene encodes CDR1 SGHTA and CDR2 FQGNSA. The CDR3 has 11 residues. V dropped 3 bases and J dropped 5 bases, with 4 bases sitting between them.

This clonotype occurred a few times. The chain couples TRBV7-9 to TRBJ2-5; 11 nucleotides match TRBD1. Germline CDR1 SEHNR, CDR2 FQNEAQ (reference sequence). The CDR3 covers 16 residues. V dropped 5 bases and J dropped 3; count of bases not matched to a gene: 8. CDR3 amino acids: CASSDQDRGREETQYF. CDR3 nucleotide sequence: TGTGCCAGCAGCGATCAGGACAGGGGGCGCGAAGAGACCCAGTACTTC.